The 4 T cell receptor beta chains given below trace back to one sample, sequenced in a study of T cell responses to AZD1222 COVID-19 vaccine. The protocol was immunoSEQ multiplex PCR, while the TCRdb copy is restricted to in-frame clones and leaves out a portion. The data show about 75,000 clones, around 88% seen once. Sequencing was performed on peripheral blood, taken 28 days after the second dose of the MenACWY control vaccine. These receptors were taken from an adult who received the MenACWY meningococcal vaccine as a control.

The V gene is TRBV19, the J gene TRBJ1-5, with D possibly matching TRBD1 (6 bases). Deletions cut 5 bases from V and 2 bases from J, with 22 bases between. The CDR3 has 18 residues. Germline V gives CDR1 LNHDA, CDR2 SQIVND (reference sequence). CDR3 protein: CASSPYISGGAGNQPQHF. CDR3 nucleotide sequence: TGTGCCAGTAGTCCTTACATCTCGGGGGGCGCGGGCAATCAGCCCCAGCATTTT. The full variable domain, rest sourced from reference TRBV19 and TRBJ1-5, is DGGITQSPKYLFRKEGQNVTLSCEQNLNHDAMYWYRQDPGQGLRLIYYSQIVNDFQKGDIAEGYSVSREKKESFPLTVTSAQKNPTAFYLCASSPYISGGAGNQPQHFGDGTRLSIL.

V is TRBV14 and J is TRBJ1-2, with no clear D. V lost 4 bases and J 7 bases, leaving 7 bases between the germline ends. The length of the CDR3 is 11 residues. Germline CDR1 reads SGHDN; CDR2 reads FVKESK. CDR3 amino acids: CASSPGVGYTF. CDR3 nucleotides: TGTGCCAGCAGCCCCGGGGTTGGCTACACCTTC.

A single count supports this clone. The chain couples TRBV28 to TRBJ1-2, with 7 bases lining up with TRBD1. After removal of 5 bases from V and 4 bases from J, the junction contained 4 bases not matched to a gene. Per germline, CDR1 MDHEN and CDR2 SYDVKM. The CDR3 consists of 13 residues. The CDR3 DNA sequence: TGTGCCAGCAGTAGCGGGGACAGCTATGGCTACACCTTC. Translating it yields CASSSGDSYGYTF.

The chain couples TRBV7-2 to TRBJ1-1, with 7 bases aligning to TRBD1. The CDR3 runs 14 residues. Trimming took 4 bases from V and 0 from J; bases not matched to a gene: 2. Germline-derived CDR1 and CDR2 are SGHTA and FQGNSA. The CDR3 loop is CASSSDRMNTEAFF. CDR3 coding DNA: TGTGCCAGCAGCTCGGACAGGATGAACACTGAAGCTTTCTTT.